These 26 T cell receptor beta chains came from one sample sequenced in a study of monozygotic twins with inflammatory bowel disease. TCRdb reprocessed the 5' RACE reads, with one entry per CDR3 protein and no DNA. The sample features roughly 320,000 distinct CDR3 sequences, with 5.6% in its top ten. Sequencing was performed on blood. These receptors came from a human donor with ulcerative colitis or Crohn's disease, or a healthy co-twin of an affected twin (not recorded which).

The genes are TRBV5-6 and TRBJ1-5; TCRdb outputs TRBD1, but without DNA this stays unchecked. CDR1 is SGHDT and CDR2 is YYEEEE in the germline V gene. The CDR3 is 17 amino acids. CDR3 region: CASGTMDRGYSNQPQHF. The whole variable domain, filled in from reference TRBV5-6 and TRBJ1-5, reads DAGVTQSPTHLIKTRGQQVTLRCSPKSGHDTVSWYQQALGQGPQFIFQYYEEEERQRGNFPDRFSGHQFPNYSSELNVNALLLGDSALYLCASGTMDRGYSNQPQHFGDGTRLSIL.

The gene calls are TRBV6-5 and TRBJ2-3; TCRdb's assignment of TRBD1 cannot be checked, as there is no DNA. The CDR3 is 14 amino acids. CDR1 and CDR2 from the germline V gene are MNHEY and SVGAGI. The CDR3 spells CASSKGTGGDTQYF.

The chain's CDR3 is CASSLVDRAQGYTF. The chain couples TRBV5-6 to TRBJ1-2; absent DNA, TCRdb's TRBD1 call cannot be checked. The CDR3 has 14 residues. The germline V gene encodes CDR1 SGHDT and CDR2 YYEEEE. Drawing the rest from reference TRBV5-6 and TRBJ1-2, the complete variable domain is DAGVTQSPTHLIKTRGQQVTLRCSPKSGHDTVSWYQQALGQGPQFIFQYYEEEERQRGNFPDRFSGHQFPNYSSELNVNALLLGDSALYLCASSLVDRAQGYTFGSGTRLTVV.

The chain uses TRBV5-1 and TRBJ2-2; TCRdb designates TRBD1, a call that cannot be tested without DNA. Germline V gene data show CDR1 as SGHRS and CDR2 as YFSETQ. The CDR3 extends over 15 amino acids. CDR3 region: CATTSGTGDTGELFF.

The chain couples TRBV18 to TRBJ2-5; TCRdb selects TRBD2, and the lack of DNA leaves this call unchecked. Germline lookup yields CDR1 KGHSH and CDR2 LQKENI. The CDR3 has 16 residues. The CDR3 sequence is CASSPRWTSGSETQYF.

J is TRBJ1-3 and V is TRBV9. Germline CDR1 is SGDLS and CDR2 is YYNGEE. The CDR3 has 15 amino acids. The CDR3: CASTTLEGAENTIYF.

This chain's CDR3 is CSARTGTSSYNSPLHF. The rearrangement links TRBV20-1 to TRBJ1-6; TCRdb lists TRBD1, though no DNA is available to test this call. CDR3 length equals 16 residues. Germline V lookup: CDR1 DFQATT, CDR2 SNEGSKA (reference sequence).

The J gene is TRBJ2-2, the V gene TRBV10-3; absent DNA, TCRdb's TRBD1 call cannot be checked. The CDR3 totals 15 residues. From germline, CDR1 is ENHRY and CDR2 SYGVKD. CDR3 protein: CAISLVVGGTGELFF.

This chain's CDR3 is CATAGAGNTIYF. The chain couples TRBV12-3 or TRBV12-4 to TRBJ1-3; absent DNA, TCRdb's TRBD1 call cannot be checked. This CDR3 is 12 amino acids long.

CDR3 protein: CASSPLSGGYNEQFF. V usage is TRBV12-3 or TRBV12-4 and J usage is TRBJ2-1; without DNA, the TCRdb call of TRBD2 cannot be checked. The CDR3 sequence is 15 residues long.

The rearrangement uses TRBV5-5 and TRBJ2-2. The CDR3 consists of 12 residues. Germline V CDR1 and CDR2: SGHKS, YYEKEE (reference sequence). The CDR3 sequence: CASSNPSGELFF.

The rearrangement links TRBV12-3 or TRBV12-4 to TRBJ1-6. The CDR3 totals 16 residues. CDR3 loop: CASTGGGSNYNSPLHF.

The CDR3 protein is CASRDPRGGVNIQYF. The chain has TRBV6-1 and TRBJ2-4; TCRdb selects TRBD1, and the lack of DNA leaves this call unchecked. Germline lookup yields CDR1 MNHNS and CDR2 SASEGT. The CDR3 totals 15 residues.

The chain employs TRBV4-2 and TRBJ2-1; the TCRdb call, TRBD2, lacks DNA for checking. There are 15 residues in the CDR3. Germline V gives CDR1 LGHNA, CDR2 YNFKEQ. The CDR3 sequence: CASSQELAGYYEQFF.

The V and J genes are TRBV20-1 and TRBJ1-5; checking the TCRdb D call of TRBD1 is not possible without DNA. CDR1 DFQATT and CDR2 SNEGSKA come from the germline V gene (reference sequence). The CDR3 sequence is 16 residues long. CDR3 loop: CSAISRTGQLNQPQHF.

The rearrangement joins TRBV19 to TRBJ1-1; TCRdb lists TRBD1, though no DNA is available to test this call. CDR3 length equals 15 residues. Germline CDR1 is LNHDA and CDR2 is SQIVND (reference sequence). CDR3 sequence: CASSFREGRLNEAFF.

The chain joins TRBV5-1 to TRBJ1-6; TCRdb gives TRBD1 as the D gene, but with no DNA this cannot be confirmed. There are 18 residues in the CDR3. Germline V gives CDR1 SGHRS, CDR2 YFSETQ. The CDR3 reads CASSLAPDWSSYNSPLHF.

The chain's CDR3 is CASSYSRTNEQFF. This chain joins TRBV6-5 and TRBJ2-1. Looked up from germline, CDR1 is MNHEY and CDR2 is SVGAGI. The CDR3 totals 13 residues.

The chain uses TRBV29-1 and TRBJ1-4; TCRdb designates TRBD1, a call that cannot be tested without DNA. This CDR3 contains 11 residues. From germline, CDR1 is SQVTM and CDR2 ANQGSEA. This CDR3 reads CSGGQNEKLFF. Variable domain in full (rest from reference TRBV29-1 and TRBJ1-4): SAVISQKPSRDICQRGTSLTIQCQVDSQVTMMFWYRQQPGQSLTLIATANQGSEATYESGFVIDKFPISRPNLTFSTLTVSNMSPEDSSIYLCSGGQNEKLFFGSGTQLSVL.

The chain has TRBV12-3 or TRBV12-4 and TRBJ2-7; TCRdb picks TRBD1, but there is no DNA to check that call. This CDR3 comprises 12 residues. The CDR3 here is CASRGQSKEQYF.

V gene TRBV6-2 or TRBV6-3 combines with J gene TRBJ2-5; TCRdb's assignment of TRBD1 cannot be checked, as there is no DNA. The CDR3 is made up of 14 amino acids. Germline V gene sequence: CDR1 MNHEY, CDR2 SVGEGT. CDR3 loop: CASRPVGGGETQYF.

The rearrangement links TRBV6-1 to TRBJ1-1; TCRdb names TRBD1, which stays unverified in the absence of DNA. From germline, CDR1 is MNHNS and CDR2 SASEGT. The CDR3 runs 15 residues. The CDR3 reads CASRGRDGRNTEAFF.

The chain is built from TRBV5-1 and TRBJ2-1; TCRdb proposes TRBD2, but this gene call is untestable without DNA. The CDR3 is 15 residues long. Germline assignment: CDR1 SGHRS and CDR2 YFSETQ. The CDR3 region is CASSLVGRGGNEQFF.

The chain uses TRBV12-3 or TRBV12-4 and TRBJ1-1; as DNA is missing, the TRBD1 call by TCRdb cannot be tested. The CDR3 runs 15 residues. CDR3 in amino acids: CASSFSDRGRAEAFF.

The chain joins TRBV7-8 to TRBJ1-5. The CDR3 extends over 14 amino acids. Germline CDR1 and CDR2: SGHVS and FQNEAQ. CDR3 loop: CASSLEASNQPQHF.

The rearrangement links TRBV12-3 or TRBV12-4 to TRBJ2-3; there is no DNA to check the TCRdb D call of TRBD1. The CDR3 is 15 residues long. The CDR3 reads CASSISGLGIDTQYF.